Below are 8 T cell receptor beta chains sequenced from a single sample in a study of cytomegalovirus exposure and HLA in healthy donors. PCR primers comprised 60 Vbeta and 13 Jbeta primers. Clones were sequenced by immunoSEQ multiplex PCR, and TCRdb holds only the in-frame ones, with some missing. This sample has about 150,000 clones; roughly 77% occur once, and the top ten carry around 3.2%. Sequenced material: PBMCs. The receptors here all came from a human donor in good health.

The table lists this clone with a few counts. The rearrangement uses TRBV7-8 and TRBJ1-1; D not resolved. The CDR3 extends over 13 amino acids. Trimming shortened V by 5 bases and J by 8 bases, and 15 bases separated the two germline ends. The germline gives CDR1 SGHVS, CDR2 FQNEAQ. CDR3 DNA sequence: TGTGCCAGCAGCCGAGAGGCCCGATACGAAGCTTTCTTT. Translated, it gives CASSREARYEAFF.

J is TRBJ2-1 and V is TRBV7-2; a weak D match, TRBD1 (6 bases). This CDR3 is built from 15 residues. V gave up 5 bases and J gave up 9 bases, with 20 bases separating them. The germline V gene encodes CDR1 SGHTA and CDR2 FQGNSA. The CDR3 sequence is CASSPIGGGVSEQFF. In DNA form, the CDR3 reads TGTGCCAGCAGCCCAATAGGGGGTGGGGTTTCTGAGCAGTTCTTC. Full variable domain (remainder filled in from reference TRBV7-2 and TRBJ2-1): GAGVSQSPSNKVTEKGKDVELRCDPISGHTALYWYRQSLGQGLEFLIYFQGNSAPDKSGLPSDRFSAERTGGSVSTLTIQRTQQEDSAVYLCASSPIGGGVSEQFFGPGTRLTVL.

The chain uses TRBV10-3 and TRBJ1-2; 11 positions match TRBD1. Germline V gene data show CDR1 as ENHRY and CDR2 as SYGVKD. This CDR3 has 14 amino acids. V was pared by 6 bases and J by 7 bases, with 7 bases of the junction left unmatched. CDR3 sequence (DNA): TGTGCCATCAGACCGGGACAGGGGGAGGGTGGCTACACCTTC. Its protein product is CAIRPGQGEGGYTF.

The chain joins TRBV5-4 to TRBJ1-6; 7 bases agree with TRBD1. CDR3 length equals 16 residues. V lost 4 bases, J lost 6 bases, and 10 bases stayed unmatched. Germline CDR1 is SGHNT and CDR2 is YYREEE (reference sequence). The CDR3 sequence: CASSRKGQPINSPLHF. CDR3 nucleotides: TGTGCCAGCAGCCGAAAGGGACAGCCAATTAATTCACCCCTCCACTTT.

The rearrangement uses TRBV19 and TRBJ2-1; unclear D gene. The CDR3 spans 17 residues. The germline gives CDR1 LNHDA, CDR2 SQIVND (reference sequence). V was cut by 7 bases and J by 0 bases, with 19 bases left in between. The CDR3 here is CASTTLKTASSYNEQFF. The CDR3 DNA reads as TGTGCCAGTACCACACTCAAAACTGCTAGCTCCTACAATGAGCAGTTCTTC.

This clone was seen only once. The chain employs TRBV5-4 and TRBJ2-7, with D perhaps matching TRBD1 (6 bases). CDR3 size: 13 residues. Germline loops: CDR1 SGHNT, CDR2 YYREEE (reference sequence). Trimming left V 3 bases short and J 5 bases short, with 12 bases between. The CDR3 protein is CASSWGHPNEQYF. CDR3 DNA: TGTGCCAGCAGCTGGGGGCACCCGAACGAGCAGTACTTC.

The chain combines TRBV5-1 with TRBJ2-7; TRBD1 matches at 8 bases. Germline-derived CDR1 and CDR2 are SGHRS and YFSETQ. Trimming at V came to 4 bases and at J to 3 bases, leaving 9 bases not matched to a gene. This CDR3 spans 15 amino acids. CDR3 loop: CASSLVDRVDYEQYF. DNA for the CDR3: TGCGCCAGCAGCCTGGTGGACAGGGTGGACTACGAGCAGTACTTC.

This clone was counted once. The V gene is TRBV27, the J gene TRBJ1-2; D uncertain. There are 13 residues in the CDR3. V lost 2 bases and J 6 bases, leaving 10 bases between the germline ends. Germline CDR1 is MNHEY and CDR2 is SMNVEV (reference sequence). The CDR3 spells CASSLNVEDGYTF. CDR3 sequence (DNA): TGTGCCAGCAGTTTAAATGTTGAGGATGGCTACACCTTC.